This T cell receptor (beta chain) comes out of a study of blood T cell repertoires in COVID-19. Study summary: In each case, the material was cDNA or gDNA derived from T cells, B-cell-depleted T cells, or PBMCs.

This clone has more than one count but fewer than ten. CDR1 MNHEY and CDR2 SMNVEV come from the germline V gene (reference sequence). V lost 3 bases and J lost 5, with 4 bases in between. The length of the CDR3 is 12 residues. Under the authors' procedure: Amplified reference gene primers provided the basis for estimating nucleated cell counts. Generated by immunoSEQ multiplex PCR, the TCRdb table keeps only in-frame clones and is missing some. For V, J and clone size, that table is used; D and trimming come from the DNA. This sample has about 210,000 clones; around 92% occur once, and the top ten carry about 1.3%.

This clonotype was sampled from a man aged 25-45 years with acute or convalescent COVID-19. The sequenced sample consisted of peripheral blood. The chain is built from TRBV27 and TRBJ2-2; no firm D call. The CDR3 DNA sequence: TGTGCCAGCAGTTTTCAAACCGGGGAGCTGTTTTTT. Protein sequence: CASSFQTGELFF.